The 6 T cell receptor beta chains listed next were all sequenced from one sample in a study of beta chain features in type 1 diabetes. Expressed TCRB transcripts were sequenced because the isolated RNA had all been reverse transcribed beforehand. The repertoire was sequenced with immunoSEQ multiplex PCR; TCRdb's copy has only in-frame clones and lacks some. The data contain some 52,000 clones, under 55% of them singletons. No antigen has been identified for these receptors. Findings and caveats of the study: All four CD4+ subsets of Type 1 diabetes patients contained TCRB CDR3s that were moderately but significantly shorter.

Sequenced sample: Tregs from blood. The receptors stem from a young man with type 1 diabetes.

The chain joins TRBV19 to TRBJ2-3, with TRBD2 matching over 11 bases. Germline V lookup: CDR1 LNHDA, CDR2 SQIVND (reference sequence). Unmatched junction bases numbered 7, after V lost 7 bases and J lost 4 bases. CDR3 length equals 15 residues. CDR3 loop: CASTSLAGDSDTQYF. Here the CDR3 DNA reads TGTGCCAGTACTTCACTAGCGGGAGATTCAGATACGCAGTATTTT.

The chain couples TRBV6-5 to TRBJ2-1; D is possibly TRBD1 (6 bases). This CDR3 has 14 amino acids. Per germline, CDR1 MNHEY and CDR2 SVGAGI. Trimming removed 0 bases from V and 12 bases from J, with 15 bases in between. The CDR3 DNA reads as TGTGCCAGCAGTTACTCGAACAGGGCCCTTCGGCAGTTCTTC. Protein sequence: CASSYSNRALRQFF.

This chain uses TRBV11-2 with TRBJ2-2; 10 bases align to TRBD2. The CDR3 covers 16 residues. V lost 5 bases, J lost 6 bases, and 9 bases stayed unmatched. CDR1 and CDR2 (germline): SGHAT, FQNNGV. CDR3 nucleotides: TGTGCCAGCAGCATAAACTCCGGGACTAGCGCCGGGGAGCTGTTTTTT. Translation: CASSINSGTSAGELFF.

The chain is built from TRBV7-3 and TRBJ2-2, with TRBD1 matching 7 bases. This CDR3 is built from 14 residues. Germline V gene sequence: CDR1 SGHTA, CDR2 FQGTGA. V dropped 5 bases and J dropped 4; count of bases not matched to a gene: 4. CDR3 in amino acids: CASSPNRGTGELFF. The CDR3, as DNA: TGTGCCAGCAGCCCAAACAGGGGCACCGGGGAGCTGTTTTTT.

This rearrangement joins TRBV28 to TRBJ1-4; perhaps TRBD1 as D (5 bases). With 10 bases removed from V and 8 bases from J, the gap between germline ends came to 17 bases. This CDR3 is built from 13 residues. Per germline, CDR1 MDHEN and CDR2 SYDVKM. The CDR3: CATQRGGDEKLFF. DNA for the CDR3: TGTGCCACCCAACGGGGGGGAGACGAAAAACTGTTTTTT.

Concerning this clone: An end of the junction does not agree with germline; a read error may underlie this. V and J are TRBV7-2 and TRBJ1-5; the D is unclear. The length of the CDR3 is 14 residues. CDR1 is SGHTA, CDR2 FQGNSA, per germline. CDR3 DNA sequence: TGCGCCAGCAGCCAAGATCTGGGAGGTCAGCCCCAGCATTTT. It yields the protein CASSQDLGGQPQHF.